This T cell receptor beta chain was recovered during a study of blood T cell repertoires in COVID-19. On the study more broadly: T cells, B-cell-depleted T cells, or PBMCs provided the cDNA or gDNA that served as material.

Recovered participants had two consecutive negative NP/OP PCR tests, healthcare professional clearance, or symptom resolution. Study processing details: Cell counts per sample came from amplifying reference gene primers. Profiling relied on immunoSEQ multiplex PCR, and the TCRdb table lists in-frame clones only, not all of them. V, J and clone size are taken as reported in that table, and D and trimming were inferred from the DNA itself. Of roughly 260,000 clones in the sample, approximately 86% were seen once. The sample consisted of PBMCs or T cells enriched from blood (not recorded which). This sequence originates from a woman aged 18-35 years who had recovered from COVID-19.

The CDR3 bases are TGTGCCAGCAGCGGCGGGGCCCTCCACTTT. Translated, it gives CASSGGALHF. The V call is TRBV2, the J call TRBJ1-6; D not certain. CDR1 SNHLY and CDR2 FYNNEI come from the germline V gene. The CDR3 runs to 10 residues. Deletions cut 6 bases from V and 14 bases from J, with 8 bases between. Looking up the rest from reference TRBV2 and TRBJ1-6 gives the full variable domain: EPEVTQTPSHQVTQMGQEVILRCVPISNHLYFYWYRQILGQKVEFLVSFYNNEISEKSEIFDDQFSVERPDGSNFTLKIRSTKLEDSAMYFCASSGGALHFGNGTRLTVT.